These 31 T cell receptor beta chains came from one sample sequenced in a study of human T cells and chemical hapten exposure. TCRdb recomputed calls from the RACE reads with MiXCR, one row per CDR3 protein. The data show roughly 86,000 distinct CDR3 sequences, over 9.5% seen once. As to time point: patch test 1, 2 weeks after DPC sensitization. Indicated treatment: therapeutic diphenylcyclopropenone sensitization with weekly scalp DPC. Sequencing used whole blood, obtained in connection with sensitization to the hapten diphenylcyclopropenone (DPC). The receptors were gathered from a man in his forties with alopecia areata. Some clones in this sample may be carry-over from other donors' samples.

This clonotype was recorded a few times. The rearrangement joins TRBV20-1 to TRBJ2-5; no definite D call. CDR1 and CDR2 (germline): DFQATT, SNEGSKA (reference sequence). This CDR3 contains 12 residues. V was trimmed by 4 bases and J by 2 bases, leaving 8 bases between them. This CDR3 reads CSAIQQQETQYF. The CDR3 nucleotides are TGCAGTGCTATCCAGCAGCAAGAGACCCAGTACTTC.

The chain employs TRBV9 and TRBJ2-3; TRBD2 matches at 9 bases. This CDR3 is built from 15 residues. J gave up 3 bases and V 5 bases, and 7 bases lay outside the gene matches. The germline V gene has CDR1 SGDLS and CDR2 YYNGEE. CDR3 sequence (DNA): TGTGCCAGCAGTACCAGCGGGAGGATGACAGATACGCAGTATTTT. Its translation: CASSTSGRMTDTQYF.

This rearrangement joins TRBV6-5 to TRBJ1-5; no clear D gene. The V end lost 6 bases, the J end lost 2 bases, and 14 bases lay between the germline ends. The germline V gene encodes CDR1 MNHEY and CDR2 SVGAGI. This CDR3 comprises 15 residues. The DNA for the CDR3 is TGTGCCAGCAGCCGCGGACGGACGGGCAATCAGCCCCAGCATTTT. Protein: CASSRGRTGNQPQHF.

This clonotype turned up a few times. The J gene is TRBJ2-7, the V gene TRBV7-8; unclear D gene. V gave up 3 bases and J gave up 0 bases, with 6 bases separating them. From germline, CDR1 is SGHVS and CDR2 FQNEAQ. CDR3 length equals 13 residues. CDR3 amino acids: CASSLPSSYEQYF. The CDR3 nucleotides read TGTGCCAGCAGCTTGCCCAGCTCCTACGAGCAGTACTTC.

This clonotype was found many times. The chain couples TRBV28 to TRBJ2-2, with 8 bases that match TRBD1. The CDR3 covers 17 residues. The junction had 12 bases not matched to a gene; V was cut back by 7 bases and J by 2 bases. CDR1 and CDR2 (germline): MDHEN, SYDVKM. The CDR3 protein is CASNRLGTGHNTGELFF. CDR3 in DNA: TGTGCCAGCAATCGACTCGGGACAGGCCATAACACCGGGGAGCTGTTTTTT.

This clonotype was seen only a few times. The germline gene is not matched at one end of the junction; a read error may be the cause. This chain joins TRBV7-7 and TRBJ1-6; TRBD1 is a possible D gene (5 bases). Germline-derived CDR1 and CDR2 are SSHAT and FNYEAQ (reference sequence). The CDR3 consists of 14 residues. For the CDR3, the DNA is TGTGCTAGCAGCTTTGGGGCCGATAATTCACCCCTCCACTTT. Encoded protein: CASSFGADNSPLHF.

Only a few counts were recorded for this clonotype. A junction end diverges from the germline sequence, so it may reflect a read error. This chain connects TRBV30 to TRBJ2-7; D is tentatively TRBD1 or TRBD2 (5 bases each). Germline V gene lookup returns CDR1 GTSNPN and CDR2 SVGIG (reference sequence). CDR3 length: 12 amino acids. Here the CDR3 DNA reads TGTGCCTGGAGTCCTACCGGGACGGCTAAGATATTC. Translating it yields CAWSPTGTAKIF.

This clonotype has ten or more counts. V is TRBV18 and J is TRBJ1-1, with D possibly being TRBD1 (5 bases). The CDR3 consists of 15 residues. Between the trimmed V and J ends, which lost 2 bases and 5 bases, there was a span of 15 bases. Germline loops: CDR1 KGHSH, CDR2 LQKENI. This chain's CDR3 is CASSPMEGRGTEAFF. In DNA form, the CDR3 reads TGTGCCAGCTCACCAATGGAGGGAAGGGGAACTGAAGCTTTCTTT.

The rearrangement links TRBV6-2 or TRBV6-3 to TRBJ2-3, with a possible D match to TRBD2 (6 bases). Germline lookup yields CDR1 MNHEY and CDR2 SVGEGT. CDR3 size: 12 residues. V gave up 6 bases and J gave up 6 bases, with 10 bases separating them. The CDR3 DNA sequence: TGTGCCAGCAGCATCCTAGCGGATACGCAGTATTTT. Translated: CASSILADTQYF.

This clonotype was recorded many times. The chain employs TRBV5-1 and TRBJ1-1; no reliable D call. From germline, CDR1 is SGHRS and CDR2 YFSETQ. The CDR3 spans 15 residues. V gave up 1 base and J gave up 1 base, with 11 bases separating them. The CDR3 is CASSLRSGENTEAFF. In nucleotides, the CDR3 is TGCGCCAGCAGCTTGCGGTCAGGAGAGAACACTGAAGCTTTCTTT.

This clonotype came up a few times. The chain employs TRBV27 and TRBJ1-4, with TRBD1 identical over 8 bases. This CDR3 is 18 amino acids long. Trimming cost V 5 bases and J 0 bases; bases outside gene matches: 11. The germline V gene has CDR1 MNHEY and CDR2 SMNVEV (reference sequence). CDR3 bases: TGTGCCAGCAGTATCTACGGACAGGGCTCTTCAACTAATGAAAAACTGTTTTTT. Amino acid sequence: CASSIYGQGSSTNEKLFF.

This clonotype was detected many times. The chain carries TRBV6-2 or TRBV6-3 and TRBJ2-1; perhaps TRBD1 as D (8 bases). Per germline, CDR1 MNHEY and CDR2 SVGEGT. This CDR3 is 17 amino acids long. Trimming left V 0 bases short and J 8 bases short, with 20 bases between. CDR3 protein: CASSYSIGQGGLDEQFF. CDR3 nucleotides: TGTGCCAGCAGTTACTCGATCGGACAGGGAGGGTTAGATGAGCAGTTCTTC.

This clonotype was counted many times. The rearrangement joins TRBV7-9 to TRBJ1-2, with D hard to call. CDR1 SEHNR and CDR2 FQNEAQ come from the germline V gene (reference sequence). The CDR3 covers 15 residues. V lost 0 bases to trimming and J lost 0 bases, with 8 bases between them. The CDR3 protein is CASSLASGSNYGYTF. The CDR3 coding sequence is TGTGCCAGCAGCTTAGCGTCGGGATCTAACTATGGCTACACCTTC.

This clonotype was found many times. This sequence joins TRBV6-6 and TRBJ2-3; D call uncertain. The CDR3 has 14 amino acids. Trimming pared 5 bases from V and 0 bases from J, leaving 9 bases between. CDR1 and CDR2 from the germline V gene are MNHNY and SVGAGI (reference sequence). The CDR3 DNA is TGTGCCAGCAGTCAAACCCTTAGCACAGATACGCAGTATTTT. The encoded protein is CASSQTLSTDTQYF.

This clonotype was picked up one time. The gene calls are TRBV18 and TRBJ1-6, with a possible D match to TRBD1 (5 bases). The CDR3 is 15 residues long. Germline V lookup: CDR1 KGHSH, CDR2 LQKENI. The V and J ends lost 4 bases and 7 bases respectively, with 14 bases between them. The CDR3 DNA reads TGTGCCAGCTCACTAGATCCCGGGGGGAATTCACCCCTCCACTTT. The encoded protein is CASSLDPGGNSPLHF.

In its sample, this clonotype ranks as medium-sized (0.01 to 0.1%). The rearrangement uses TRBV7-9 and TRBJ2-3; D gene unclear. CDR3 length: 11 amino acids. V dropped 5 bases and J dropped 1 base, with 1 base sitting between them. The germline V gene has CDR1 SEHNR and CDR2 FQNEAQ (reference sequence). Written as DNA, the CDR3 is TGTGCCAGCAGCCGCACAGATACGCAGTATTTT. Its protein product is CASSRTDTQYF.

With respect to this clonotype: Possible read error: a much larger clone is one base away. Given the absence of the conserved phenylalanine or tryptophan at the CDR3 end, a read error is likely. This chain links TRBV7-9 with TRBJ1-3, with 7 bases matching TRBD1. The trim removed 5 bases at V and 4 bases at J, leaving 8 bases unmatched. Germline CDR1 and CDR2: SEHNR and FQNEAQ (reference sequence). The CDR3 has 15 residues. In DNA form, the CDR3 reads TGTGCCAGCAGCCATCGCCAGGGGGGCGGAAACACCATATATTTG. It is translated as CASSHRQGGGNTIYL.

The V call is TRBV5-1, the J call TRBJ2-3, with D hard to call. This CDR3 has 13 residues. With 0 bases removed from V and 3 bases from J, the gap between germline ends came to 5 bases. Germline V gene sequence: CDR1 SGHRS, CDR2 YFSETQ. Here the CDR3 reads CASSLDVTDTQYF. The CDR3, as DNA: TGCGCCAGCAGCTTGGATGTTACAGATACGCAGTATTTT.

The chain links TRBV20-1 to TRBJ2-1; 9 nucleotides match TRBD2. V shed 5 bases, J shed 4 bases, and the junction held 6 bases outside the gene matches. The length of the CDR3 is 14 residues. CDR1 DFQATT and CDR2 SNEGSKA come from the germline V gene (reference sequence). CDR3 nucleotides: TGCAGTGCTGGCGGGGGGGCGTATTACAATGAGCAGTTCTTC. This translates into CSAGGGAYYNEQFF.

The V and J genes are TRBV7-9 and TRBJ2-1; 10 bases align to TRBD2. Per germline, CDR1 SEHNR and CDR2 FQNEAQ (reference sequence). The CDR3 length is 16 residues. V lost 5 bases to trimming and J lost 6 bases; unmatched junction nucleotides: 10. CDR3 loop: CASSPWEREGRNEQFF. The CDR3 DNA reads as TGTGCCAGCAGCCCCTGGGAGCGGGAGGGCCGCAATGAGCAGTTCTTC. The whole variable domain, remainder taken from reference TRBV7-9 and TRBJ2-1, is DTGVSQNPRHKITKRGQNVTFRCDPISEHNRLYWYRQTLGQGPEFLTYFQNEAQLEKSRLLSDRFSAERPKGSFSTLEIQRTEQGDSAMYLCASSPWEREGRNEQFFGPGTRLTVL.

This clonotype has a count of ten or more. The rearrangement links TRBV6-2 or TRBV6-3 to TRBJ2-7, with a tentative D call TRBD2 (5 bases). This CDR3 region has 15 residues. V was clipped by 6 bases and J by 2 bases, with 17 bases between them. Germline V lookup: CDR1 MNHEY, CDR2 SVGEGT. The CDR3 reads CASSNGLSSPYEQYF. Written as DNA, the CDR3 is TGTGCCAGCAGCAACGGACTGTCCTCTCCCTACGAGCAGTACTTC.

This clonotype was observed many times. V is TRBV29-1 and J is TRBJ2-5; TRBD1 agrees at 8 bases. This CDR3 comprises 12 residues. V was pared by 8 bases and J by 5 bases, with 7 bases of the junction left unmatched. Germline lookup yields CDR1 SQVTM and CDR2 ANQGSEA. The CDR3: CSFGQGRETQYF. The CDR3 region has the DNA TGCAGCTTCGGACAGGGAAGGGAGACCCAGTACTTC.

The chain has TRBV30 and TRBJ1-1; 9 bases fit TRBD1. In germline, CDR1 is GTSNPN, CDR2 SVGIG (reference sequence). J lost 1 base, V lost 2 bases, and 8 bases had no gene match. This CDR3 comprises 16 residues. The CDR3 is CAWSPRWTGENTEAFF. CDR3 DNA: TGTGCCTGGAGTCCTAGGTGGACAGGGGAGAACACTGAAGCTTTCTTT.

V and J are TRBV24-1 and TRBJ2-3; no clear D gene. Per the germline V gene, CDR1 is KGHDR and CDR2 is SFDVKD. This CDR3 contains 12 residues. Between the trimmed V and J ends, which lost 3 bases and 4 bases, there was a span of 4 bases. Written as DNA, the CDR3 is TGTGCCACCAGTGATGGCTCAGATACGCAGTATTTT. Translation gives CATSDGSDTQYF.

CDR3 in amino acids: CASSPGPLRLSYNEQFF. For the CDR3, the DNA is TGCGCCAGCAGCCCTGGACCGTTGCGGCTCTCCTACAATGAGCAGTTCTTC. This chain connects TRBV5-1 to TRBJ2-1; D is unclear. Trimming left V 4 bases short and J 0 bases short, with 17 bases between. This CDR3 has 17 amino acids. Germline values: CDR1 SGHRS, CDR2 YFSETQ. The complete variable domain, with remaining parts taken from reference TRBV5-1 and TRBJ2-1, reads KAGVTQTPRYLIKTRGQQVTLSCSPISGHRSVSWYQQTPGQGLQFLFEYFSETQRNKGNFPGRFSGRQFSNSRSEMNVSTLELGDSALYLCASSPGPLRLSYNEQFFGPGTRLTVL.

This chain uses TRBV12-3 or TRBV12-4 with TRBJ2-4, with D maybe TRBD1 (5 bases). The CDR3 is 11 amino acids. The ends were cut back, 5 bases at V and 8 bases at J, with 7 bases in the middle. The CDR3 is CASSPRDIQYF. In nucleotides, the CDR3 is TGTGCCAGCAGTCCCAGGGACATTCAGTACTTC.

This clonotype has ten or more counts. The chain uses TRBV6-2 or TRBV6-3 and TRBJ2-2, with TRBD2 matching over 7 bases. From germline, CDR1 is MNHEY and CDR2 SVGEGT. V trimming: 0 bases; J trimming: 3 bases; junction bases outside the gene matches: 4. The CDR3 has 16 amino acids. The CDR3 here is CASSYSTSLDTGELFF. CDR3 nucleotide sequence: TGTGCCAGCAGTTACTCGACTAGCTTGGACACCGGGGAGCTGTTTTTT.

This chain connects TRBV7-2 to TRBJ1-3, with D possibly matching TRBD1 (6 bases). From germline, CDR1 is SGHTA and CDR2 FQGNSA. The CDR3 sequence is 16 residues long. V was cut by 2 bases and J by 1 base, with 12 bases left in between. The chain's CDR3 is CASSLPTTGSGNTIYF. DNA for the CDR3: TGTGCCAGCAGCTTACCTACAACAGGGTCTGGAAACACCATATATTTT.

This clonotype has more than one count but fewer than ten. The chain couples TRBV28 to TRBJ2-3; TRBD2 matches 9 bases. The CDR3 totals 17 residues. J gave up 7 bases and V 6 bases, and 17 bases lay outside the gene matches. Germline values: CDR1 MDHEN, CDR2 SYDVKM. CDR3 sequence: CASSAILWGSGSYTQYF. The DNA for the CDR3 is TGTGCCAGCAGCGCAATCCTCTGGGGTAGCGGGAGCTATACGCAGTATTTT.

CDR3: CASSPTGREAKNIQYF. CDR3 coding DNA: TGTGCCAGCTCCCCCACCGGGAGGGAAGCCAAAAACATTCAGTACTTC. The chain employs TRBV9 and TRBJ2-4; TRBD2 matches 8 bases. The CDR3 spans 16 residues. Germline lookup yields CDR1 SGDLS and CDR2 YYNGEE. V was pared by 7 bases and J by 0 bases, with 9 bases of the junction left unmatched.

The sample holds many counts of this clonotype. The chain uses TRBV5-5 and TRBJ1-2, with 8 positions matching TRBD1. Germline CDR1 and CDR2: SGHKS and YYEKEE (reference sequence). The CDR3 is 15 residues long. The V and J ends lost 3 bases and 1 base, in that order; junction bases with no gene match: 5. CDR3 loop: CASSWRTGNNYGYTF. For the CDR3, the DNA is TGTGCCAGCAGCTGGAGGACAGGGAATAACTATGGCTACACCTTC.